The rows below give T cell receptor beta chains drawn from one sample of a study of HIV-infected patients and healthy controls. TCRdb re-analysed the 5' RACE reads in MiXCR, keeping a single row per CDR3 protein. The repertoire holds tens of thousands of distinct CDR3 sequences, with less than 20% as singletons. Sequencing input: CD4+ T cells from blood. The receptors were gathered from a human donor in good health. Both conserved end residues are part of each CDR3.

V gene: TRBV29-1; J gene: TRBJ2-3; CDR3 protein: CSVIAGRTDTQYF
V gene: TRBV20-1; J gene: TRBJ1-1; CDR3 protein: CSAPWGEEAFF
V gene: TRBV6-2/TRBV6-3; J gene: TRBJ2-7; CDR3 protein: CASSYYSRTGIEQYF
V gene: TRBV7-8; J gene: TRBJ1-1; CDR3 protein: CASSLELGRSNTEAFF
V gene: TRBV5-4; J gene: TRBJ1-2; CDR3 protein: CASRGVGNYGYTF
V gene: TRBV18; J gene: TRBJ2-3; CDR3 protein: CASSPDSLSTDTQYF
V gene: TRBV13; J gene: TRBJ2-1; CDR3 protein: CASSTGYNEQFF
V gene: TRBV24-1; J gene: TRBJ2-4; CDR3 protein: CATSETPLGTTLEAKNIQYF
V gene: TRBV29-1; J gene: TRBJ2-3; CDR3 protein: CSVSGGPQDTQYF
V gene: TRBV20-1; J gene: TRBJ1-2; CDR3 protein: CSARDRHLGYTF
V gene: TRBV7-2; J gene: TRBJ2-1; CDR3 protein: CASSLGSGGVNEQFF
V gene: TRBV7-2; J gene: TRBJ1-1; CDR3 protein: CASTIQGLGNTEAFF
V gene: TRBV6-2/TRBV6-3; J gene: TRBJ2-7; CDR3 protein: CASSYRGGADEQYF
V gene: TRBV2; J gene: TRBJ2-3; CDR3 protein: CASSGETTDTQYF
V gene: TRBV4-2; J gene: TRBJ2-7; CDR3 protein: CASSQELAVGEQYF
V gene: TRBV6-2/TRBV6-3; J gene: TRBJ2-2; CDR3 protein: CASSLAGLDAGELFF
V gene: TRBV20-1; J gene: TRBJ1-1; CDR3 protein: CSAPPAGGRGNTEAFF
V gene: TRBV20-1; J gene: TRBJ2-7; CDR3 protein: CSASSGTNYEQYF
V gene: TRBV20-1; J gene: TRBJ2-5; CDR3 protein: CSAEDSGGAEIETQYF
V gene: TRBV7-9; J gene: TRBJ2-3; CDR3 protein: CASSLWSADTQYF
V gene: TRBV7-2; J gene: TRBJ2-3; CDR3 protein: CASSWGQGGKDTQYF
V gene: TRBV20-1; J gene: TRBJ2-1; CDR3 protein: CSARPTSGRADEQFF
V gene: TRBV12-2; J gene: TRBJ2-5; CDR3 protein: CASRFIVRSGDFDLETQYF
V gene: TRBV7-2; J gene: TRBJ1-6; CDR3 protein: CASSFGPINSPLHF
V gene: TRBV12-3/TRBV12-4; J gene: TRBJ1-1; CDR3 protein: CASSPNLGQPNTEAFF